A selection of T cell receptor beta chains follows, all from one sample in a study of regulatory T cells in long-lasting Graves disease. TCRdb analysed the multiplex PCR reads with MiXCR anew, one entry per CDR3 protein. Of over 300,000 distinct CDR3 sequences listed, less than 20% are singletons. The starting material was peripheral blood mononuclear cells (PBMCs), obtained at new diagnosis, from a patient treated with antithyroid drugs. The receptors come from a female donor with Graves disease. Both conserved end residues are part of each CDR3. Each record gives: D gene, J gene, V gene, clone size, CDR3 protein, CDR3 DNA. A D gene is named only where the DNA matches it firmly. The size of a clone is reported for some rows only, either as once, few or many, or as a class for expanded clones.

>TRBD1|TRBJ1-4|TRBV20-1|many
CSAIPGQGREKLFF
TGCAGTGCTATCCCGGGACAGGGTCGGGAAAAACTGTTTTTT
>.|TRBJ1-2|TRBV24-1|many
CATSVGGNGYTF
TGTGCCACCAGTGTCGGGGGAAATGGCTACACCTTC
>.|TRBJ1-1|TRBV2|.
CASFSYSPVDTEAFF
TGTGCCAGCTTTTCGTACAGCCCAGTGGACACTGAAGCTTTCTTT
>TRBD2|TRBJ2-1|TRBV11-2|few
CASSPPGLAGGLYNEQFF
TGTGCCAGCAGCCCCCCGGGACTAGCGGGGGGACTGTACAATGAGCAGTTCTTC
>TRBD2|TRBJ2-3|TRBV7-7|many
CASSLGDSGRATDTQYF
TGTGCTAGCAGCTTAGGAGATAGCGGGAGGGCCACAGATACGCAGTATTTT
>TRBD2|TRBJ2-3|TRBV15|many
CATRGRGLAGGWSTDTQYF
TGTGCCACCAGAGGTCGAGGACTAGCGGGGGGTTGGAGCACAGATACGCAGTATTTT
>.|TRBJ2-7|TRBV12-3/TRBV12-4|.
CASSFSEGAEQYF
TGTGCCAGCAGTTTTTCCGAAGGGGCCGAGCAGTACTTC
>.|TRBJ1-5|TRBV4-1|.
CASSPRGTGQPQHF
TGCGCCAGCAGCCCCAGAGGGACGGGACAGCCCCAGCATTTT
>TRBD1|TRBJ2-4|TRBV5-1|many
CASTPTGIAKNIQYF
TGCGCCAGCACCCCGACAGGGATAGCCAAAAACATTCAGTACTTC
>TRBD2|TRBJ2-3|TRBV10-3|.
CAISPGLAGGMAQYF
TGTGCCATCAGCCCAGGACTAGCGGGGGGGATGGCGCAGTATTTT
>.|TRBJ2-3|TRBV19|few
CASRPGGFATDTQYF
TGTGCCAGTAGGCCCGGGGGCTTTGCCACAGATACGCAGTATTTT
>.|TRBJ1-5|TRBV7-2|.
CASSLAPYNQPQHF
TGTGCCAGCAGCTTAGCACCTTATAATCAGCCCCAGCATTTT
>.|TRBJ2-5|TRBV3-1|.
CASRDRGAETQYF
TGTGCCAGCAGGGACCGGGGGGCGGAGACCCAGTACTTC
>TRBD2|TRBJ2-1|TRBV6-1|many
CASREGTSGIDEQFF
TGTGCCAGCAGGGAAGGGACTAGCGGTATCGATGAGCAGTTCTTC
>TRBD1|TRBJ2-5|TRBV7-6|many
CASTATGVQETQYF
TGTGCCAGCACCGCGACAGGGGTCCAAGAGACCCAGTACTTC
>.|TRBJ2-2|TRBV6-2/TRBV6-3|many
CASSYSATRSTGELFF
TGTGCCAGCAGTTACTCGGCTACTAGAAGCACCGGGGAGCTGTTTTTT
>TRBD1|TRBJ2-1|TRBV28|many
CASSSPTDRGYNEQFF
TGTGCCAGCAGTTCTCCTACGGACAGGGGGTACAATGAGCAGTTCTTC
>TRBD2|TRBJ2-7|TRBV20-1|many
CSASVTSGLSYEQYF
TGCAGTGCTAGTGTGACTAGCGGGTTATCCTACGAGCAGTACTTC
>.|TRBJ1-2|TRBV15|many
CATSKGTTDYGYTF
TGTGCCACCAGCAAAGGGACAACGGACTATGGCTACACCTTC
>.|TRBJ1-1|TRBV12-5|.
CASGLVRQTLNTEAFF
TGTGCTAGTGGTTTGGTCCGGCAGACTCTGAACACTGAAGCTTTCTTT
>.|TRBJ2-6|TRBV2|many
CASRGAEGSGANVLTF
TGTGCCAGCAGAGGAGCGGAGGGCTCTGGGGCCAACGTCCTGACTTTC
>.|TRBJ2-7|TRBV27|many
CASSLKGSSYEQYF
TGTGCCAGCAGTTTAAAGGGGAGCTCCTACGAGCAGTACTTC
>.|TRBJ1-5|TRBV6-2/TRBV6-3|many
CASSGEAGRGNQPQHF
TGTGCCAGCAGTGGGGAGGCAGGGAGAGGCAATCAGCCCCAGCATTTT
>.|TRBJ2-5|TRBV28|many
CASSLPGNEETQYF
TGTGCCAGCAGTTTACCCGGGAACGAAGAGACCCAGTACTTC
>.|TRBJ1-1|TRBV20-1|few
CSARENMNTEAFF
TGCAGTGCTAGAGAGAACATGAACACTGAAGCTTTCTTT
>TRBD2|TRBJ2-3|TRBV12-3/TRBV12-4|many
CASSFGGGGHDTQYF
TGTGCCAGCAGCTTCGGGGGGGGAGGGCACGATACGCAGTATTTT
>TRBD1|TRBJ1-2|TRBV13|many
CASSSLPRTGGTDGYTF
TGTGCCAGCAGCTCCCTCCCTCGGACAGGGGGCACGGATGGCTACACCTTC
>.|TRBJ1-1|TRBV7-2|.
CASSLDSSNTEVFF
TGTGCCAGCAGCTTAGATTCAAGTAACACTGAAGTTTTCTTT
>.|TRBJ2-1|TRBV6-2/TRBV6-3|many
CASSYGDEQFF
TGTGCCAGCAGTTACGGGGATGAGCAGTTCTTC
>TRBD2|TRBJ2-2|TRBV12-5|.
CAGGLVRAGVPPYTGELFF
TGTGCTGGTGGTTTGGTTCGAGCGGGGGTCCCCCCTTATACCGGGGAGCTGTTTTTT
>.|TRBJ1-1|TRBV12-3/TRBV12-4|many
CASSLAQQVNTEAFF
TGTGCCAGCAGTTTAGCTCAGCAGGTCAACACTGAAGCTTTCTTT
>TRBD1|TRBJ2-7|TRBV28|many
CASTSPRGQDLRITYEQYF
TGTGCCAGCACCTCTCCACGGGGACAGGATCTGCGAATTACCTACGAGCAGTACTTC
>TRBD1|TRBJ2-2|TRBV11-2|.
CASSLVTGGSYTGELFF
TGTGCCAGCAGCTTAGTAACAGGGGGCTCGTACACCGGGGAGCTGTTTTTT
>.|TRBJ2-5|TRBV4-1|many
CASSQEWSGSETQYF
TGCGCCAGCAGCCAAGAATGGTCAGGGAGTGAGACCCAGTACTTC
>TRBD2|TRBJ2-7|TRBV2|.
CASKGGLAYEQYF
TGTGCCAGCAAAGGGGGACTAGCCTACGAGCAGTACTTC
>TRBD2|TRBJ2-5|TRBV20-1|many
CSAPGLAGIKQETQYF
TGCAGTGCCCCCGGGCTAGCGGGGATTAAACAAGAGACCCAGTACTTC
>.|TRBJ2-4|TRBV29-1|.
CSVEEFGGTSKNIQYF
TGCAGCGTTGAAGAATTCGGGGGGACATCGAAAAACATTCAGTACTTC
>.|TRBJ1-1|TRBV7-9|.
CASSIPGRPEAFF
TGTGCCAGCAGCATCCCGGGACGCCCTGAAGCTTTCTTT
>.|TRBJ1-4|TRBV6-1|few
CASSSRQDYKLFF
TGTGCCAGCAGTAGTAGACAGGATTACAAACTGTTTTTT
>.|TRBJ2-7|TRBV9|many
CASSGGSSLAREQYF
TGTGCCAGCAGCGGAGGGTCTTCCCTTGCGAGGGAGCAGTACTTC
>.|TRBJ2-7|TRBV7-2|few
CASSLLGAGRSVYEQYF
TGTGCCAGCAGCTTGTTAGGGGCGGGTCGGAGTGTGTACGAGCAGTACTTC
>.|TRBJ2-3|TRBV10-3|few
CAINREGSDTQYF
TGTGCCATCAACAGGGAAGGGTCAGATACGCAGTATTTT
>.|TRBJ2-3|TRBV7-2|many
CASSSPLIYTQYF
TGTGCCAGCAGCTCACCTTTGATATATACGCAGTATTTT
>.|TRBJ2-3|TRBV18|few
CASSPLRADTQYF
TGTGCCAGCTCACCTCTTAGGGCAGATACGCAGTATTTT
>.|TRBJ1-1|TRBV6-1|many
CASSESRETEAFF
TGTGCCAGCAGTGAAAGTAGGGAAACTGAAGCTTTCTTT
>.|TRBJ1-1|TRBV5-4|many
CASSLGRGLDTEAFF
TGTGCCAGCAGCTTGGGTCGGGGGCTGGACACTGAAGCTTTCTTT
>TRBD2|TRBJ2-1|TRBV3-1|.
CASSSRAGGLNEQFF
TGTGCCAGCAGCTCCCGAGCGGGGGGGCTAAATGAGCAGTTCTTC
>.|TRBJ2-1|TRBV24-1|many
CATSDPSLGVDEQFF
TGTGCCACCAGTGATCCGTCCCTTGGGGTCGATGAGCAGTTCTTC
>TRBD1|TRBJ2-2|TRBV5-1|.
CASSPGQENTGELFF
TGCGCCAGCAGCCCGGGACAGGAGAACACCGGGGAGCTGTTTTTT
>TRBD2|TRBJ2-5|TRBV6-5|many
CASSYSTPASGDETQYF
TGTGCCAGCAGTTACTCGACTCCGGCTAGCGGGGATGAGACCCAGTACTTC
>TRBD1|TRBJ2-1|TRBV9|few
CASSETGQGYEQFF
TGTGCCAGCAGCGAGACGGGACAGGGCTATGAGCAGTTCTTC